Listed below are T cell receptor beta chains from one sample, sequenced in a study of cytomegalovirus exposure and HLA in healthy donors. Generated by immunoSEQ multiplex PCR, the TCRdb table keeps only in-frame clones and is missing some. Altogether about 140,000 clones are present, roughly 80% being singletons, with the ten largest covering under 3%. The sequenced sample was PBMCs. These receptors all come from a woman in her twenties or thirties in good health and CMV-seronegative. Both conserved end residues are part of each CDR3. A D gene is named only where the DNA matches it firmly. Rows may omit the clone size; those that give it use once, few, many or a size class.

cdr3_nt: TGTGCCTGGAGTGGGACCCCCGGGACAGGTAACACCGGGGAGCTGTTTTTT
cdr3_aa: CAWSGTPGTGNTGELFF
clone_size: -
d_call: TRBD1
v_call: TRBV30
j_call: TRBJ2-2

cdr3_nt: TGTGCCAGCAGCGATTTTGAGGACAGGACTTCGTATGGAAACACCATATATTTT
cdr3_aa: CASSDFEDRTSYGNTIYF
clone_size: once
d_call: TRBD1
v_call: TRBV9
j_call: TRBJ1-3

cdr3_nt: TGCGCCAGCAGCTTCCCCGGGACATACGAGCAGTACTTC
cdr3_aa: CASSFPGTYEQYF
clone_size: -
d_call: -
v_call: TRBV5-1
j_call: TRBJ2-7

cdr3_nt: TGTGCCAGCAGCGTAGTTAGCTTCCCAGATACGCAGTATTTT
cdr3_aa: CASSVVSFPDTQYF
clone_size: -
d_call: -
v_call: TRBV9
j_call: TRBJ2-3

cdr3_nt: TGTGCCAGCAGAGGTGGGACTAGCGGGACCTACGAGCAGTACTTC
cdr3_aa: CASRGGTSGTYEQYF
clone_size: -
d_call: TRBD2
v_call: TRBV6-5
j_call: TRBJ2-7

cdr3_nt: TGTGCCAGCAGCTCGGACAGGGAATGGGAGGAGCTGTTTTTT
cdr3_aa: CASSSDREWEELFF
clone_size: -
d_call: TRBD1
v_call: TRBV7-8
j_call: TRBJ2-2

cdr3_nt: TGTGCCTCGGGACAGGGGGGCTCTGGGGCCAACGTCCTGACTTTC
cdr3_aa: CASGQGGSGANVLTF
clone_size: -
d_call: TRBD1
v_call: TRBV15
j_call: TRBJ2-6

cdr3_nt: TGTGCCAGCAGTGCAGGTGGCGTGGGAGGGCCGGACACCGGGGAGCTGTTTTTT
cdr3_aa: CASSAGGVGGPDTGELFF
clone_size: -
d_call: TRBD2
v_call: TRBV6-1
j_call: TRBJ2-2

cdr3_nt: TGTGCCAGCAGTGACTCCGGGGGGGTCGTAGATACGCAGTATTTT
cdr3_aa: CASSDSGGVVDTQYF
clone_size: -
d_call: TRBD2
v_call: TRBV6-4
j_call: TRBJ2-3

cdr3_nt: TGCGCCAGCAGTCACGAAGGATGGGACACAACCTACGAGCAGTACTTC
cdr3_aa: CASSHEGWDTTYEQYF
clone_size: -
d_call: -
v_call: TRBV23-1
j_call: TRBJ2-7

cdr3_nt: TGCGCCAGCAGGCTTGGGACACCCGAGCAGTTCTTC
cdr3_aa: CASRLGTPEQFF
clone_size: -
d_call: -
v_call: TRBV5-1
j_call: TRBJ2-1

cdr3_nt: TGTGCCAGCAGCCAATGGACAGGGTACAATGAGCAGTTCTTC
cdr3_aa: CASSQWTGYNEQFF
clone_size: -
d_call: TRBD1
v_call: TRBV14
j_call: TRBJ2-1

cdr3_nt: TGTGCCACCAGCAGAGGGAGCCAAGAGACCCAGTACTTC
cdr3_aa: CATSRGSQETQYF
clone_size: -
d_call: -
v_call: TRBV15
j_call: TRBJ2-5

cdr3_nt: TGTGCCAGCAGCTTAGAACCGGGACAACGGAACACTGAAGCTTTCTTT
cdr3_aa: CASSLEPGQRNTEAFF
clone_size: -
d_call: -
v_call: TRBV11-2
j_call: TRBJ1-1

cdr3_nt: TGTGCCAGGGAGGCAAGATTATATAATTCACCCCTCCACTTT
cdr3_aa: CAREARLYNSPLHF
clone_size: -
d_call: -
v_call: TRBV9
j_call: TRBJ1-6

cdr3_nt: TGTGCCATCAGTGAGGACAGGGATAATGAAAAACTGTTTTTT
cdr3_aa: CAISEDRDNEKLFF
clone_size: -
d_call: TRBD1
v_call: TRBV10-3
j_call: TRBJ1-4

cdr3_nt: TGTTCCAGCAGCGCACCGGACAGCCGTCTCTCTGGAAACACCATATATTTT
cdr3_aa: CSSSAPDSRLSGNTIYF
clone_size: -
d_call: -
v_call: TRBV7-9
j_call: TRBJ1-3

cdr3_nt: TGTGCCTGGGATACAGGGGACGTTTCACCCCTCCACTTT
cdr3_aa: CAWDTGDVSPLHF
clone_size: once
d_call: TRBD1
v_call: TRBV30
j_call: TRBJ1-6

cdr3_nt: TGTGCCAGCAGAAACAAGACAGGGTACTTCACTGAAGCTTTCTTT
cdr3_aa: CASRNKTGYFTEAFF
clone_size: -
d_call: TRBD1
v_call: TRBV27
j_call: TRBJ1-1

cdr3_nt: TGTGCCAGCAGCTTACGGGGGACTGGGGCCAACGTCCTGACTTTC
cdr3_aa: CASSLRGTGANVLTF
clone_size: -
d_call: -
v_call: TRBV7-3
j_call: TRBJ2-6

cdr3_nt: TGCGCCAGCAGCCAAGATGGCAGGAACACTGAAGCTTTCTTT
cdr3_aa: CASSQDGRNTEAFF
clone_size: -
d_call: -
v_call: TRBV4-3
j_call: TRBJ1-1

cdr3_nt: TGTGCCAGCAGCCCTCAGGTAACTTTGACTGAAGCTTTCTTT
cdr3_aa: CASSPQVTLTEAFF
clone_size: -
d_call: -
v_call: TRBV7-9
j_call: TRBJ1-1

cdr3_nt: TGTGCCAGCAGCTTGGTGGGCGGGGGATCCTACGAGCAGTACTTC
cdr3_aa: CASSLVGGGSYEQYF
clone_size: -
d_call: TRBD2
v_call: TRBV5-6
j_call: TRBJ2-7

cdr3_nt: TGTGCCAGCAGCTTTCCCAGGAACAATGAGCAGTTCTTC
cdr3_aa: CASSFPRNNEQFF
clone_size: -
d_call: -
v_call: TRBV7-8
j_call: TRBJ2-1

cdr3_nt: TGTGCCAGTAGTATCAGGGCAGGTGGCTACACCTTC
cdr3_aa: CASSIRAGGYTF
clone_size: -
d_call: -
v_call: TRBV19
j_call: TRBJ1-2

cdr3_nt: TGTGCCTGGAGCAAGGGGGACAGAGGACGCGCTTTCTTT
cdr3_aa: CAWSKGDRGRAFF
clone_size: once
d_call: TRBD1
v_call: TRBV30
j_call: TRBJ1-1

cdr3_nt: TGTGCAAGTCGCTCTCTCGGGGAGAGACAGGGAATAGAGACCCAGTACTTC
cdr3_aa: CASRSLGERQGIETQYF
clone_size: -
d_call: -
v_call: TRBV12-2
j_call: TRBJ2-5